These 32 T cell receptor beta chains were sequenced from one sample in a study of T cell changes during pregnancy in multiple sclerosis. Data came from immunoSEQ multiplex PCR; TCRdb stores just in-frame clones and leaves some out. This table holds 47,000 or so clones, 85% to 90% found once. Sample: peripheral blood, taken after pregnancy. Every receptor here comes from a female donor in good health, enrolled as a control in a pregnancy study.

The V call is TRBV11-3, the J call TRBJ2-5; 10 nucleotides line up with TRBD1. The CDR3 loop spans 15 amino acids. Germline loops: CDR1 SGHNT, CDR2 YENEEA. J gave up 5 bases and V 3 bases, and 6 bases lay outside the gene matches. CDR3 residues: CASSLRQGALETQYF. CDR3 nucleotide sequence: TGTGCCAGCAGCTTGCGACAGGGGGCTTTGGAGACCCAGTACTTC.

This clone was picked up one time. The chain employs TRBV6-5 and TRBJ1-5; possible D gene TRBD1, 5 bases. Between the trimmed V and J ends, which lost 5 bases and 0 bases, there was a span of 11 bases. Germline V lookup: CDR1 MNHEY, CDR2 SVGAGI. The CDR3 has 15 residues. CDR3 loop: CASSPGGYSNQPQHF. For the CDR3, the DNA is TGTGCCAGCAGTCCCGGGGGATATAGCAATCAGCCCCAGCATTTT.

V and J are TRBV5-4 and TRBJ2-5; TRBD1 is a possible D gene (6 bases). Trimming removed 2 bases from V and 6 bases from J, with 14 bases in between. The CDR3 covers 14 residues. CDR1 and CDR2 from the germline V gene are SGHNT and YYREEE (reference sequence). CDR3 protein: CASSLELTGKTQYF. The CDR3 bases are TGTGCCAGCAGCTTAGAGTTAACAGGGAAGACCCAGTACTTC.

The chain joins TRBV27 to TRBJ1-1; unclear D gene. The CDR3 covers 14 residues. In germline, CDR1 is MNHEY, CDR2 SMNVEV (reference sequence). V was clipped by 2 bases and J by 5 bases, with 12 bases between them. DNA for the CDR3: TGTGCCAGCAGTTTAGTCCAGGAAGAGACTGAAGCTTTCTTT. Its translation is CASSLVQEETEAFF.

The chain recombines TRBV7-9 with TRBJ1-1; no clear D gene. With 0 bases removed from V and 8 bases from J, the gap between germline ends came to 10 bases. Germline V gene data show CDR1 as SEHNR and CDR2 as FQNEAQ (reference sequence). This CDR3 contains 13 residues. CDR3 in amino acids: CASSLASSGEAFF. As DNA, the CDR3 is TGTGCCAGCAGCTTAGCGTCTTCGGGAGAAGCTTTCTTT.

CDR3 coding DNA: TGTGCCAGCAGCCTAAGCGGGAGGAGCACAGATACGCAGTATTTT. The encoded protein is CASSLSGRSTDTQYF. The chain joins TRBV9 to TRBJ2-3, with TRBD2 matching over 9 bases. The V and J ends lost 4 bases and 0 bases, in that order; junction bases with no gene match: 3. CDR1 SGDLS and CDR2 YYNGEE come from the germline V gene. This CDR3 is 15 amino acids long. The full variable domain, completed using reference TRBV9 and TRBJ2-3, is DSGVTQTPKHLITATGQRVTLRCSPRSGDLSVYWYQQSLDQGLQFLIQYYNGEERAKGNILERFSAQQFPDLHSELNLSSLELGDSALYFCASSLSGRSTDTQYFGPGTRLTVL.

For the CDR3, the DNA is TGTGCCAGCAGCTTATATGGCGGGGGCCAGTACGAGCAGTACTTC. Translated: CASSLYGGGQYEQYF. This chain uses TRBV7-3 with TRBJ2-7; possibly TRBD2 for D (7 bases). CDR3 length: 15 residues. Trimming pared 2 bases from V and 4 bases from J, leaving 15 bases between. CDR1 SGHTA and CDR2 FQGTGA come from the germline V gene.

J is TRBJ2-1 and V is TRBV9; 8 bases match TRBD1. The V segment lost 0 bases and the J segment 6 bases; nucleotides outside the gene matches: 5. The CDR3 has 15 residues. The germline V gene encodes CDR1 SGDLS and CDR2 YYNGEE. The CDR3 coding sequence is TGTGCCAGCAGCGTAGGGGCAGGGGGCATCAATGAGCAGTTCTTC. Translated: CASSVGAGGINEQFF.

The chain carries TRBV10-3 and TRBJ1-2, with 8 bases fitting TRBD1. Germline CDR1 reads ENHRY; CDR2 reads SYGVKD. CDR3 length: 15 residues. J lost 7 bases, V lost 7 bases, and 14 bases had no gene match. The CDR3 nucleotides are TGTGCCATCAATACCCTCGGACAGGGTGGGTCTGGCTACACCTTC. Encoded protein: CAINTLGQGGSGYTF.

The CDR3 sequence: CASSVRQGGTEAFF. The CDR3 coding sequence is TGTGCCAGCAGCGTAAGACAGGGGGGCACTGAAGCTTTCTTT. The rearrangement joins TRBV9 to TRBJ1-1; TRBD1 aligns across 9 bases. This CDR3 has 14 residues. Trimming cost V 1 base and J 4 bases; bases outside gene matches: 2. Germline CDR1 is SGDLS and CDR2 is YYNGEE. Drawing the rest from reference TRBV9 and TRBJ1-1, the complete variable domain is DSGVTQTPKHLITATGQRVTLRCSPRSGDLSVYWYQQSLDQGLQFLIQYYNGEERAKGNILERFSAQQFPDLHSELNLSSLELGDSALYFCASSVRQGGTEAFFGQGTRLTVV.

CDR3 in amino acids: CASSRDRVYSYNEQFF. DNA for the CDR3: TGTGCCAGCAGCCGGGACAGGGTCTACTCCTACAATGAGCAGTTCTTC. The chain recombines TRBV16 with TRBJ2-1; the match to TRBD1 covers 9 bases. Trimming at V came to 4 bases and at J to 0 bases, leaving 4 bases not matched to a gene. The germline V gene has CDR1 KGHSY and CDR2 FQNENV. This CDR3 has 16 amino acids.

The chain uses TRBV10-3 and TRBJ2-5; D perhaps matches TRBD2 (5 bases). Trimming took off 2 bases at V and 6 bases at J, with 13 bases between the two ends. The germline V gene encodes CDR1 ENHRY and CDR2 SYGVKD. The CDR3 is made up of 14 amino acids. The CDR3 nucleotides are TGTGCCATCAGTGAGCTGGGAGCGGCCCAGACCCAGTACTTC. It translates to CAISELGAAQTQYF.

J is TRBJ1-3 and V is TRBV29-1; weak D call: TRBD1 (6 bases). V dropped 4 bases and J dropped 2 bases, with 12 bases sitting between them. This CDR3 is built from 14 residues. The germline gives CDR1 SQVTM, CDR2 ANQGSEA. CDR3 in DNA: TGCAGCGTTGGAGCCGGGACAACTGGAAACACCATATATTTT. It encodes CSVGAGTTGNTIYF.

The chain uses TRBV10-3 and TRBJ2-7, with 11 bases identical to TRBD2. V was clipped by 5 bases and J by 0 bases; unmatched bases: 9. CDR1 is ENHRY, CDR2 SYGVKD, per germline. This CDR3 comprises 17 residues. For the CDR3, the DNA is TGTGCCATCAGTAGCGGTCTAGCGGGGGGCTTCTCCTACGAGCAGTACTTC. Amino acids: CAISSGLAGGFSYEQYF.

This clone was counted between two and nine times. The CDR3 spells CAGTGSDNSPLHF. The CDR3 DNA sequence: TGTGCCGGGACAGGGTCTGATAATTCACCCCTCCACTTT. The chain couples TRBV6-1 to TRBJ1-6, with TRBD1 matching over 9 bases. Germline V CDR1 and CDR2: MNHNS, SASEGT. There are 13 residues in the CDR3. V trimming: 11 bases; J trimming: 5 bases; junction bases outside the gene matches: 4.

This chain links TRBV5-1 with TRBJ1-3; a weak D match, TRBD1 (6 bases). The CDR3 spans 16 residues. V shed 2 bases and J shed 0 bases, with 12 bases lying between them. Germline V gene lookup returns CDR1 SGHRS and CDR2 YFSETQ. This CDR3 reads CASSFTGPSSGNTIYF. CDR3 bases: TGCGCCAGCAGCTTCACAGGGCCTAGCTCTGGAAACACCATATATTTT.

This clone was recorded only once. This chain uses TRBV5-4 with TRBJ2-2; D is ambiguous. The CDR3 loop spans 12 amino acids. Germline CDR1 and CDR2: SGHNT and YYREEE (reference sequence). The germline V and J ends were trimmed by 5 bases and 5 bases, with 7 bases remaining between them. This chain's CDR3 is CASRSITGELFF. CDR3 nucleotide sequence: TGTGCCAGCAGATCAATTACCGGGGAGCTGTTTTTT.

The chain combines TRBV4-2 with TRBJ2-5; D remains unclear. Germline-derived CDR1 and CDR2 are LGHNA and YNFKEQ. This CDR3 spans 18 amino acids. The V gene lost 3 bases and the J gene lost 2 bases, with 22 bases spanning the gap. The CDR3 region has the DNA TGTGCCAGCAGCCATCCTCCCCACGGAGTCTCTCAGCAAGAGACCCAGTACTTC. It codes for CASSHPPHGVSQQETQYF.

The chain combines TRBV5-4 with TRBJ1-1; 12 bases map to TRBD1. The CDR3 length is 17 residues. Looked up from germline, CDR1 is SGHNT and CDR2 is YYREEE (reference sequence). V shed 1 base and J 2 bases; nucleotides not matched to a gene: 6. As DNA, the CDR3 is TGTGCCAGCAGCTTGCCCGGGACAGGGGGCGCAAACACTGAAGCTTTCTTT. Protein product: CASSLPGTGGANTEAFF.

This sequence joins TRBV5-1 and TRBJ2-7; 7 bases are a match to TRBD1. CDR1 and CDR2 (germline): SGHRS, YFSETQ. This CDR3 comprises 14 residues. With 0 bases clipped from V and 8 bases from J, the junction kept 8 bases outside the gene matches. The CDR3 region is CASSLAQGVSKQYF. The CDR3 region has the DNA TGCGCCAGCAGCTTGGCCCAGGGGGTCAGTAAGCAGTACTTC.

This clone was found once. The rearrangement links TRBV27 to TRBJ1-2; 8 nucleotides match TRBD1. The CDR3 consists of 14 residues. The V segment lost 3 bases and the J segment 7 bases; nucleotides outside the gene matches: 7. Germline CDR1 is MNHEY and CDR2 is SMNVEV (reference sequence). The CDR3 spells CASSFGQGYSGYTF. The CDR3 coding sequence is TGTGCCAGCAGTTTCGGACAGGGTTATAGTGGCTACACCTTC.

This chain uses TRBV19 with TRBJ1-5, with 11 nucleotides matching TRBD1. The CDR3 loop spans 18 amino acids. After removal of 0 bases from V and 5 bases from J, the junction contained 9 bases not matched to a gene. Germline V gives CDR1 LNHDA, CDR2 SQIVND (reference sequence). CDR3 residues: CASSIDRGQGASYQPQHF. For the CDR3, the DNA is TGTGCCAGTAGTATAGATCGAGGACAGGGGGCTTCGTATCAGCCCCAGCATTTT.

This clone was detected only a few times. The rearrangement uses TRBV6-4 and TRBJ2-1; 7 bases are shared with TRBD1. CDR1 and CDR2 from the germline V gene are MRHNA and SNTAGT. J gave up 7 bases and V 8 bases, and 11 bases lay outside the gene matches. The CDR3 loop spans 14 amino acids. The chain's CDR3 is CASSRGTEENEQFF. CDR3 nucleotides: TGTGCCAGCTCCAGGGGGACCGAGGAGAATGAGCAGTTCTTC.

V is TRBV12-5 and J is TRBJ2-7, with a possible D match to TRBD1 (6 bases). The CDR3 runs 14 residues. Per germline, CDR1 LGHNT and CDR2 FRNRAP. V lost 6 bases to trimming and J lost 7 bases, with 19 bases between them. DNA of the CDR3: TGTGCTAGTGGCCTGACAGGCACTAGTAGGGAGCAGTACTTC. Translation: CASGLTGTSREQYF. The whole variable domain, remainder taken from reference TRBV12-5 and TRBJ2-7, is DARVTQTPRHKVTEMGQEVTMRCQPILGHNTVFWYRQTMMQGLELLAYFRNRAPLDDSGMPKDRFSAEMPDATLATLKIQPSEPRDSAVYFCASGLTGTSREQYFGPGTRLTVT.

The rearrangement links TRBV6-1 to TRBJ2-1, with 7 bases identical to TRBD2. CDR1 and CDR2 (germline): MNHNS, SASEGT. The CDR3 loop spans 13 amino acids. The J segment lost 3 bases and the V segment lost 10 bases, leaving 6 bases of the junction unmatched. The CDR3 DNA reads TGTGCCACCCTTGGGGAGGGCTACAATGAGCAGTTCTTC. This sequence encodes CATLGEGYNEQFF.

CDR3 loop: CSVESAGAGYGYTF. CDR3 bases: TGCAGCGTTGAATCGGCGGGCGCAGGATATGGCTACACCTTC. V is TRBV29-1 and J is TRBJ1-2; the D is unclear. The CDR3 contains 14 residues. CDR1 and CDR2 (germline): SQVTM, ANQGSEA. The V end was cut by 2 bases, the J end by 5 bases, with 15 bases between.

The V gene is TRBV19, the J gene TRBJ2-1; 13 bases map to TRBD2. This CDR3 spans 15 amino acids. The junction had 6 bases not matched to a gene; V was cut back by 5 bases and J by 8 bases. In germline, CDR1 is LNHDA, CDR2 SQIVND (reference sequence). In DNA form, the CDR3 reads TGTGCCAGTAGTCCAGGACTAGCGGGAGACCATGAGCAGTTCTTC. The encoded protein is CASSPGLAGDHEQFF.

The chain recombines TRBV29-1 with TRBJ1-2; 8 nucleotides agree with TRBD1. J lost 7 bases, V lost 4 bases, and 14 bases had no gene match. This CDR3 contains 15 residues. From germline, CDR1 is SQVTM and CDR2 ANQGSEA. Written as DNA, the CDR3 is TGCAGCGTTGTTTGGACAGGGAACTATGAGGGTGGCTACACCTTC. It yields the protein CSVVWTGNYEGGYTF.

This chain links TRBV7-9 with TRBJ2-1; weak D call: TRBD2 (7 bases). CDR3 length: 16 residues. Trimming shortened V by 6 bases and J by 1 base, and 16 bases separated the two germline ends. Germline V gives CDR1 SEHNR, CDR2 FQNEAQ (reference sequence). The CDR3: CASRSFGGQSYNEQFF. In DNA form, the CDR3 reads TGTGCCAGCAGGTCATTCGGGGGGCAGTCCTACAATGAGCAGTTCTTC.

The chain employs TRBV9 and TRBJ2-2; 7 positions match TRBD1. Trimming removed 4 bases from V and 8 bases from J; junction bases left unmatched: 14. This CDR3 is built from 16 residues. Germline values: CDR1 SGDLS, CDR2 YYNGEE. The CDR3 sequence: CASSIRDSLTRGELFF. Written as DNA, the CDR3 is TGTGCCAGCAGCATAAGGGACAGCCTCACACGTGGGGAGCTGTTTTTT. Combining the CDR3 with reference TRBV9 and TRBJ2-2 gives the whole variable domain DSGVTQTPKHLITATGQRVTLRCSPRSGDLSVYWYQQSLDQGLQFLIQYYNGEERAKGNILERFSAQQFPDLHSELNLSSLELGDSALYFCASSIRDSLTRGELFFGEGSRLTVL.

The V call is TRBV6-4, the J call TRBJ2-1; 10 nucleotides line up with TRBD2. The CDR3 runs to 15 residues. Germline V CDR1 and CDR2: MRHNA, SNTAGT. V lost 8 bases and J lost 0; bases outside the gene matches: 4. The CDR3 DNA sequence: TGTGCCAGCGGGTCTAGCGGGAGCTCCTACAATGAGCAGTTCTTC. The encoded protein is CASGSSGSSYNEQFF.

The chain couples TRBV5-1 to TRBJ2-7, with TRBD2 identical over 12 bases. Unmatched junction bases numbered 8, after V lost 4 bases and J lost 0 bases. Germline-derived CDR1 and CDR2 are SGHRS and YFSETQ. The CDR3 totals 17 residues. CDR3 residues: CASSQTSGGPYSYEQYF. CDR3 nucleotides: TGCGCCAGCAGCCAAACTAGCGGGGGGCCTTACTCCTACGAGCAGTACTTC. The entire variable domain, with the rest obtained from reference TRBV5-1 and TRBJ2-7, is as follows: KAGVTQTPRYLIKTRGQQVTLSCSPISGHRSVSWYQQTPGQGLQFLFEYFSETQRNKGNFPGRFSGRQFSNSRSEMNVSTLELGDSALYLCASSQTSGGPYSYEQYFGPGTRLTVT.